These 27 T cell receptor beta chains share one sample of origin, sequenced in a study of T cell responses to AZD1222 COVID-19 vaccine. The repertoire was sequenced with immunoSEQ multiplex PCR; TCRdb's copy has only in-frame clones and lacks some. The repertoire consists of 150,000 to 200,000 clones, with 92% occurring once and the leading ten covering more than 1%. This material consisted of peripheral blood, taken 28 days after the second AZD1222 dose. The receptors come from an adult who received the AZD1222 COVID-19 vaccine.

This chain joins TRBV28 and TRBJ1-5, with D perhaps TRBD1 (6 bases). The V end lost 7 bases, the J end lost 7 bases, and 17 bases lay between the germline ends. Germline V gene lookup returns CDR1 MDHEN and CDR2 SYDVKM. The CDR3 consists of 14 residues. The CDR3 DNA reads TGTGCCAGCACCCCTTGGGGGCCCGGGCAGCCCCAGCATTTT. Its protein product is CASTPWGPGQPQHF.

CDR3 nucleotides: TGCGCCAGCAGGGGTTTAGGCGGGGAAAAACTGTTTTTT. Translated, it gives CASRGLGGEKLFF. The chain combines TRBV23-1 with TRBJ1-4; D remains unclear. TRBV23-1 is an ORF, with its function uncertain. Trimming left V 6 bases short and J 8 bases short, with 13 bases between. The CDR3 extends over 13 amino acids.

V and J are TRBV4-2 and TRBJ1-1; 7 nucleotides match TRBD1. The CDR3 length is 15 residues. The germline V gene has CDR1 LGHNA and CDR2 YNFKEQ. V gave up 2 bases and J gave up 1 base; unmatched junction bases: 4. The CDR3 sequence is CASSQRGTENTEAFF. Written as DNA, the CDR3 is TGTGCCAGCAGCCAACGGGGGACAGAGAACACTGAAGCTTTCTTT.

This clone was found once. The chain combines TRBV5-1 with TRBJ1-1; D is ambiguous. The CDR3 totals 13 residues. Trimming pared 7 bases from V and 1 base from J, leaving 11 bases between. Germline assignment: CDR1 SGHRS and CDR2 YFSETQ. The CDR3 reads CASGTDPNTEAFF. In nucleotides, the CDR3 is TGCGCCAGCGGCACAGATCCGAACACTGAAGCTTTCTTT.

V and J are TRBV6-5 and TRBJ1-4, with D possibly being TRBD1 (6 bases). Germline V CDR1 and CDR2: MNHEY, SVGAGI. V lost 0 bases and J 7 bases, leaving 12 bases between the germline ends. There are 15 residues in the CDR3. The CDR3 DNA is TGTGCCAGCAGTTACTCGGGGGCTGTAGGTGAAAAACTGTTTTTT. Translating it yields CASSYSGAVGEKLFF.

This chain connects TRBV2 to TRBJ2-2, with D possibly matching TRBD1 (5 bases). Germline-derived CDR1 and CDR2 are SNHLY and FYNNEI. V was pared by 6 bases and J by 5 bases, with 13 bases between. The CDR3 length is 14 residues. Here the CDR3 DNA reads TGTGCCAGCAGCCCGGACATGTTTACCGGGGAGCTGTTTTTT. Encoded protein: CASSPDMFTGELFF. The full variable domain, rest sourced from reference TRBV2 and TRBJ2-2, is EPEVTQTPSHQVTQMGQEVILRCVPISNHLYFYWYRQILGQKVEFLVSFYNNEISEKSEIFDDQFSVERPDGSNFTLKIRSTKLEDSAMYFCASSPDMFTGELFFGEGSRLTVL.

The chain is built from TRBV9 and TRBJ2-1; the match to TRBD2 covers 10 bases. The CDR3 length is 15 residues. Germline lookup yields CDR1 SGDLS and CDR2 YYNGEE. The ends lost 0 bases at V and 7 bases at J; junction bases unmatched: 4. The CDR3 sequence is CASSVATSGVNEQFF. For the CDR3, the DNA is TGTGCCAGCAGCGTAGCAACTAGCGGGGTAAATGAGCAGTTCTTC.

The chain uses TRBV20-1 and TRBJ1-1; D possibly corresponds to TRBD1 (5 bases). Germline CDR1 is DFQATT and CDR2 is SNEGSKA (reference sequence). V lost 3 bases and J lost 11, with 16 bases in between. CDR3 length: 12 amino acids. The CDR3 DNA follows: TGCAGTGCTAGTCGAACCCAGGGTCGGGCTTTCTTT. This gives the protein CSASRTQGRAFF.

The rearrangement joins TRBV3-1 (or the pseudogene TRBV3-2) to TRBJ1-1; tentatively, D is TRBD1 (6 bases). Trimming pared 6 bases from V and 4 bases from J, leaving 24 bases between. Germline-derived CDR1 and CDR2 are LGHDT and YNNKEL (reference sequence). The CDR3 totals 17 residues. CDR3 region: CASRQLTGTPLPTEAFF. Written as DNA, the CDR3 is TGTGCCAGCAGACAGCTTACCGGGACACCCCTCCCCACTGAAGCTTTCTTT.

V and J are TRBV5-4 and TRBJ2-2, with 7 bases that match TRBD1. V lost 3 bases and J lost 7; bases outside the gene matches: 12. CDR1 is SGHNT, CDR2 YYREEE, per germline (reference sequence). CDR3 size: 16 residues. The CDR3 DNA sequence: TGTGCCAGCAGCTCTCCTTCCACAGGGGTGATCGGGGAGCTGTTTTTT. As protein: CASSSPSTGVIGELFF.

The chain has TRBV6-5 and TRBJ1-5; tentatively, D is TRBD1 (6 bases). The V end was cut by 0 bases, the J end by 3 bases, with 9 bases between. The CDR3 runs to 15 residues. Germline values: CDR1 MNHEY, CDR2 SVGAGI. CDR3 nucleotide sequence: TGTGCCAGCAGTTACTCGAACAGGGACAATCAGCCCCAGCATTTT. It is translated as CASSYSNRDNQPQHF.

The CDR3 is CASTSTGTVKGSPLHF. The CDR3 DNA is TGTGCCAGCACCTCAACCGGGACGGTAAAAGGTTCACCCCTCCACTTT. The chain employs TRBV28 and TRBJ1-6; a possible D gene is TRBD1 (5 bases). CDR3 size: 16 residues. Germline V gene data show CDR1 as MDHEN and CDR2 as SYDVKM. V lost 7 bases and J 9 bases, leaving 22 bases between the germline ends.

The gene calls are TRBV5-6 and TRBJ2-7, with TRBD1 matching over 10 bases. This CDR3 is built from 16 residues. Germline values: CDR1 SGHDT, CDR2 YYEEEE. V was pared by 3 bases and J by 2 bases, with 8 bases of the junction left unmatched. CDR3 sequence (DNA): TGTGCCAGCAGCTCCGCCGGGACAGGGGACCCCTACGAGCAGTACTTC. It is translated as CASSSAGTGDPYEQYF.

The chain recombines TRBV6-2 or TRBV6-3 with TRBJ2-7; no definite D call. The V and J ends lost 6 bases and 0 bases respectively, with 12 bases between them. The CDR3 loop spans 14 amino acids. Germline CDR1 is MNHEY and CDR2 is SVGEGT. The CDR3 sequence is CASSYRPGSYEQYF. In nucleotides, the CDR3 is TGTGCCAGCAGCTATCGACCCGGCTCCTACGAGCAGTACTTC.

The J gene is TRBJ1-5, the V gene TRBV19, with TRBD1 matching over 12 bases. This CDR3 spans 14 amino acids. The V and J ends lost 5 bases and 7 bases, in that order; junction bases with no gene match: 3. The germline V gene encodes CDR1 LNHDA and CDR2 SQIVND (reference sequence). The CDR3 is CASSGTGGGQPQHF. The CDR3 coding sequence is TGTGCCAGTAGTGGGACAGGGGGCGGGCAGCCCCAGCATTTT.

V is TRBV5-4 and J is TRBJ1-2; D uncertain. The CDR3 extends over 15 amino acids. V lost 1 base, J lost 7 bases, and 17 bases lay in between. From germline, CDR1 is SGHNT and CDR2 YYREEE (reference sequence). Here the CDR3 reads CASSLNDMFWVGYTF. The CDR3, as DNA: TGTGCCAGCAGCTTGAACGACATGTTTTGGGTTGGCTACACCTTC. The whole variable domain, remainder taken from reference TRBV5-4 and TRBJ1-2, is ETGVTQSPTHLIKTRGQQVTLRCSSQSGHNTVSWYQQALGQGPQFIFQYYREEENGRGNFPPRFSGLQFPNYSSELNVNALELDDSALYLCASSLNDMFWVGYTFGSGTRLTVV.

This chain connects TRBV6-5 to TRBJ1-3; no definite D call. Germline values: CDR1 MNHEY, CDR2 SVGAGI. Trimming shortened V by 0 bases and J by 3 bases, and 12 bases separated the two germline ends. There are 16 residues in the CDR3. The CDR3 nucleotides are TGTGCCAGCAGTTACTCGATTGAGGGTTTTGGAAACACCATATATTTT. It is translated as CASSYSIEGFGNTIYF.

The V and J genes are TRBV7-8 and TRBJ1-4; 8 nucleotides match TRBD1. The ends lost 2 bases at V and 8 bases at J; junction bases unmatched: 7. This CDR3 contains 15 residues. From germline, CDR1 is SGHVS and CDR2 FQNEAQ. Here the CDR3 reads CASSLSPDRAEKLFF. DNA of the CDR3: TGTGCCAGCAGCTTATCACCGGACAGGGCCGAAAAACTGTTTTTT. Drawing the rest from reference TRBV7-8 and TRBJ1-4, the complete variable domain is GAGVSQSPRYKVAKRGQDVALRCDPISGHVSLFWYQQALGQGPEFLTYFQNEAQLDKSGLPSDRFFAERPEGSVSTLKIQRTQQEDSAVYLCASSLSPDRAEKLFFGSGTQLSVL.

This sequence joins TRBV19 and TRBJ1-1, with TRBD1 matching 9 bases. CDR1 is LNHDA and CDR2 is SQIVND in the germline V gene (reference sequence). With 6 bases clipped from V and 5 bases from J, the junction kept 4 bases outside the gene matches. The CDR3 is 13 amino acids. The chain's CDR3 is CASRDRGGTEAFF. The CDR3 bases are TGTGCCAGTAGGGACAGGGGCGGAACTGAAGCTTTCTTT.

The chain couples TRBV6-6 to TRBJ1-1; no clear D. This CDR3 is 13 amino acids long. The V gene lost 8 bases and the J gene lost 0 bases, with 10 bases spanning the gap. Germline assignment: CDR1 MNHNY and CDR2 SVGAGI (reference sequence). The CDR3 region has the DNA TGTGCCAGCTGGATCTCAATGAACACTGAAGCTTTCTTT. Its protein product is CASWISMNTEAFF.

V and J are TRBV2 and TRBJ1-2, with D tentatively TRBD1 (5 bases). The V end lost 2 bases, the J end lost 2 bases, and 12 bases lay between the germline ends. The CDR3 spans 15 residues. The germline CDR1 and CDR2 sequences are SNHLY and FYNNEI. As DNA, the CDR3 is TGTGCCAGCAGTGAACTAGCAGGGACGAACTATGGCTACACCTTC. Protein sequence: CASSELAGTNYGYTF.

The chain combines TRBV7-2 with TRBJ2-5, with 10 bases aligning to TRBD2. The V and J ends lost 3 bases and 6 bases, in that order; junction bases with no gene match: 10. This CDR3 spans 16 amino acids. Germline V gene lookup returns CDR1 SGHTA and CDR2 FQGNSA. CDR3 nucleotide sequence: TGTGCCAGCAGCTTTCGTGTTAGCGGGGGGCTAAAGACCCAGTACTTC. It encodes CASSFRVSGGLKTQYF.

This clone was seen just once. V usage is TRBV19 and J usage is TRBJ2-2; TRBD2 is a possible D gene (7 bases). The CDR3 length is 14 residues. Germline CDR1 LNHDA, CDR2 SQIVND (reference sequence). V lost 5 bases and J lost 7, with 14 bases in between. The CDR3 sequence: CASSFGGAVGELFF. For the CDR3, the DNA is TGTGCCAGTAGTTTTGGGGGGGCCGTCGGGGAGCTGTTTTTT.

J is TRBJ1-4 and V is TRBV20-1; no clear D. V shed 3 bases and J shed 7 bases, with 12 bases lying between them. The CDR3 has 13 residues. CDR1 is DFQATT, CDR2 SNEGSKA, per germline (reference sequence). The CDR3 nucleotides read TGCAGTGCTAGTGGGCTAACCGGTGAAAAACTGTTTTTT. As protein: CSASGLTGEKLFF.

There are a few counts of this clone. V is TRBV11-2 and J is TRBJ2-7, with D perhaps matching TRBD2 (5 bases). Germline CDR1 is SGHAT and CDR2 is FQNNGV. Trimming took 5 bases from V and 5 from J, leaving 16 bases between them. There are 14 residues in the CDR3. The CDR3 loop is CASSPRGSEDEQYF. In nucleotides, the CDR3 is TGTGCCAGCAGCCCCCGGGGTAGCGAGGACGAGCAGTACTTC.

This sequence joins TRBV29-1 and TRBJ1-3, with no clear D. CDR1 SQVTM and CDR2 ANQGSEA come from the germline V gene. This CDR3 comprises 13 residues. Trimming pared 4 bases from V and 0 bases from J, leaving 7 bases between. The CDR3, as DNA: TGCAGCGTTGTCCCCCTCTCTGGAAACACCATATATTTT. Translated, it gives CSVVPLSGNTIYF.

The chain has TRBV5-1 and TRBJ2-7, with D maybe TRBD2 (5 bases). V lost 0 bases to trimming and J lost 6 bases, with 16 bases between them. The germline gives CDR1 SGHRS, CDR2 YFSETQ. This CDR3 contains 15 residues. This chain's CDR3 is CASSLVGFGDVEQYF. CDR3 DNA: TGCGCCAGCAGCTTGGTAGGTTTCGGGGATGTCGAGCAGTACTTC.